What follows are 4 T cell receptor beta chains derived from one specimen sequenced in a study of OX40 agonist ivuxolimab in advanced cancers. Assay: immunoSEQ multiplex PCR; the TCRdb copy retains only in-frame clones and omits some. Of just over 60,000 clones in the sample, roughly 90% were seen once. The sample here was CD4+ or CD8+ T cells sorted from blood, taken in a trial of the OX40 agonist ivuxolimab. The receptor source for this set is an adult with an advanced solid tumor such as melanoma, head and neck, liver or kidney cancer.

This clone has only a few counts. V gene TRBV16 combines with J gene TRBJ2-5; tentative D call: TRBD1 (5 bases). The V gene lost 4 bases and the J gene lost 4 bases, with 7 bases spanning the gap. The germline V gene has CDR1 KGHSY and CDR2 FQNENV. This CDR3 is built from 12 residues. The CDR3 protein is CASSPQGETQYF. In DNA, the CDR3 is TGTGCCAGCAGCCCTCAGGGAGAGACCCAGTACTTC.

The V call is TRBV4-1, the J call TRBJ2-1; no clear D gene. Deletions cut 3 bases from V and 3 bases from J, with 0 bases between. Germline lookup yields CDR1 MGHRA and CDR2 YSYEKL. CDR3 length equals 11 residues. CDR3 amino acids: CASSHYNEQFF. For the CDR3, the DNA is TGCGCCAGCAGCCACTACAATGAGCAGTTCTTC.

This clone has only one observation. V gene TRBV6-1 combines with J gene TRBJ2-3; D gene uncertain. This CDR3 has 12 residues. V lost 6 bases and J lost 0, with 4 bases in between. Germline V CDR1 and CDR2: MNHNS, SASEGT. CDR3 protein: CASRPSTDTQYF. CDR3 in DNA: TGTGCCAGCAGGCCGAGCACAGATACGCAGTATTTT.

The chain joins TRBV6-6 to TRBJ2-1; D remains unclear. Between the trimmed V and J ends, which lost 0 bases and 0 bases, there was a span of 6 bases. Germline V CDR1 and CDR2: MNHNY, SVGAGI (reference sequence). The CDR3 has 15 residues. CDR3: CASSYSASSYNEQFF. The CDR3 DNA is TGTGCCAGCAGTTACTCGGCAAGCTCCTACAATGAGCAGTTCTTC.